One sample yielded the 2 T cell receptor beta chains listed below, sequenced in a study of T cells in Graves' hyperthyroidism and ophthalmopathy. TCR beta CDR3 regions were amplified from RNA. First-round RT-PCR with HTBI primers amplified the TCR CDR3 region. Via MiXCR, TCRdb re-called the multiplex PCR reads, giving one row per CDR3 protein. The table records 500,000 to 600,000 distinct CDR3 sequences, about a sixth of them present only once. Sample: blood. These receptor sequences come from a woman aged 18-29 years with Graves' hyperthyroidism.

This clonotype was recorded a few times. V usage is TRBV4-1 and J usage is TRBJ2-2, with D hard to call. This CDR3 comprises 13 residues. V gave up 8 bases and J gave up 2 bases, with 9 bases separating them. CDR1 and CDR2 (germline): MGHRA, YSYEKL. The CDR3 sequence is CASAFTNTGELFF. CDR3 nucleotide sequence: TGCGCCAGCGCCTTTACTAACACCGGGGAGCTGTTTTTT.

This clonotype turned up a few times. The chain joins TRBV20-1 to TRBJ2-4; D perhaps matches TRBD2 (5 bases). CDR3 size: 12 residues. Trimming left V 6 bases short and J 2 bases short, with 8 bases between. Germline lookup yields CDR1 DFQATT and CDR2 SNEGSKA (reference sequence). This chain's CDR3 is CSAIGTKNIQYF. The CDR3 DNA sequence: TGCAGTGCAATCGGGACCAAAAACATTCAGTACTTC.